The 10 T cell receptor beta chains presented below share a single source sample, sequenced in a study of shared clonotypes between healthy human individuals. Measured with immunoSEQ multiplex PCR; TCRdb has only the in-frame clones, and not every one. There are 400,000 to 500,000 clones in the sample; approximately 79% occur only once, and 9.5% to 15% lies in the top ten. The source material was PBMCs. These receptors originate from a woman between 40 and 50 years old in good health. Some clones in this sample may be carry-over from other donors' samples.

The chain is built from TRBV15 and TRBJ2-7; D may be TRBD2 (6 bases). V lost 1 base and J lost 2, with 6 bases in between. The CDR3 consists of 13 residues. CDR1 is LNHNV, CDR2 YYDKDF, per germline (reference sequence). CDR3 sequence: CATSRGLAYEQYF. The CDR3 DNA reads TGTGCCACCAGCAGAGGACTAGCCTACGAGCAGTACTTC.

The DNA of the CDR3 is TGTGCCAGCAGTGCACTAGCGGGACAATTGGATACGCAGTATTTT. Its translation: CASSALAGQLDTQYF. This chain joins TRBV2 and TRBJ2-3; TRBD2 matches 10 bases. Trimming at V came to 4 bases and at J to 6 bases, leaving 7 bases not matched to a gene. This CDR3 is 15 amino acids long. Germline CDR1 reads SNHLY; CDR2 reads FYNNEI.

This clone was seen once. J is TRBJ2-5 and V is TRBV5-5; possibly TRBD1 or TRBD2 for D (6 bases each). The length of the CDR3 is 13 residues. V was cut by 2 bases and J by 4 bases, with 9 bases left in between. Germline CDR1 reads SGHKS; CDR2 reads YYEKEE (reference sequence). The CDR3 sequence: CASSLGGRETQYF. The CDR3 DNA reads TGTGCCAGCAGCTTAGGGGGGCGAGAGACCCAGTACTTC.

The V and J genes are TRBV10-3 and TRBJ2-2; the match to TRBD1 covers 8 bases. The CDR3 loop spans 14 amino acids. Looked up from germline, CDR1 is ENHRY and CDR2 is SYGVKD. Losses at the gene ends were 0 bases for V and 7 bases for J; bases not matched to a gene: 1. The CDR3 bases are TGTGCCATCAGTGAGTCGACAGGGGTCGGGGAGCTGTTTTTT. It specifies CAISESTGVGELFF.

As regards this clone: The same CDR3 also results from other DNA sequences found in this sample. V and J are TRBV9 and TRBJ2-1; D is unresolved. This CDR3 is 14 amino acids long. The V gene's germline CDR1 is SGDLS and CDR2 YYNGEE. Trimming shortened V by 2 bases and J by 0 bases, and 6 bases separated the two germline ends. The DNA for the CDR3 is TGTGCCAGCAGCGTTGTTAGCTCCTACAATGAGCAGTTCTTC. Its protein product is CASSVVSSYNEQFF.

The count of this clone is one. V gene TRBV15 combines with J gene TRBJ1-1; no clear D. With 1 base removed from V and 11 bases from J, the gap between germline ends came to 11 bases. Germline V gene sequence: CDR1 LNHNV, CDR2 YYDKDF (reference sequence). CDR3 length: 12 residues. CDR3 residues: CATSRVGLRAFF. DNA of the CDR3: TGTGCCACCAGCAGAGTGGGGTTGAGGGCTTTCTTT.

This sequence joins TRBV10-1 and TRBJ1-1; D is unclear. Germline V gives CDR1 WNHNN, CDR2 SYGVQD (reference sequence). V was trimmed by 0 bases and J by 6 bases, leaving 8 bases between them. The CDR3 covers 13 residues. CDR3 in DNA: TGCGCCAGCAGTGAGTCTGCAGAAGCTGAAGCTTTCTTT. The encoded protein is CASSESAEAEAFF.

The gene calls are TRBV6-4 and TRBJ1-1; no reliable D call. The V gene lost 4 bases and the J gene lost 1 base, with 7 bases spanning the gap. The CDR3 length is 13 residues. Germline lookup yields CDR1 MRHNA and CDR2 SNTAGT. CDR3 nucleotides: TGTGCCAGCAGTGCTGAGGGGAACACTGAAGCTTTCTTT. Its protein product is CASSAEGNTEAFF.

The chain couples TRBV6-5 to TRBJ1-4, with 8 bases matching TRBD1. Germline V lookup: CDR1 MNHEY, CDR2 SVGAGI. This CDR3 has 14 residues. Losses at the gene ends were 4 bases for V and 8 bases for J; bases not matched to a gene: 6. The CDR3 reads CASSSSGGREKLFF. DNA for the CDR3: TGTGCCAGCAGTTCATCAGGGGGCAGAGAAAAACTGTTTTTT.

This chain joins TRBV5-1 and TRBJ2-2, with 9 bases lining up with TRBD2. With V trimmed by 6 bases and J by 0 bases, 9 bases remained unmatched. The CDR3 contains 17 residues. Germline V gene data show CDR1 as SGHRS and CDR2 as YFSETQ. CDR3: CASTTVAGEPNTGELFF. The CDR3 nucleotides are TGCGCCAGCACCACCGTAGCGGGAGAACCGAACACCGGGGAGCTGTTTTTT.